These 4 T cell receptor beta chains originate from one sample sequenced in a study of OX40 agonist ivuxolimab in advanced cancers. Library construction relied on the immunoSEQ multiplex PCR assay. Imported from immuneACCESS, the table was reduced by TCRdb to in-frame sequences with V and J called. These copies leave out some clones; in studies compared against another copy, an unresolved V gene accounts for under half, and the cause of the remainder is not known. Within this sample are 80,000 or so clones, with around 87% of them counted one time only. The leading ten clones occupy over 0.25% of the sample. The material was CD4+ or CD8+ T cells sorted from blood, obtained in a trial of the OX40 agonist ivuxolimab. These receptors came from an adult with an advanced solid tumor such as melanoma, head and neck, liver or kidney cancer.

V gene TRBV9 combines with J gene TRBJ2-7; D tentatively reads TRBD1 or TRBD2 (5 bases each). Trimming stripped 0 bases from V and 2 bases from J, with 9 bases between. The CDR3 contains 14 residues. Germline V gene sequence: CDR1 SGDLS, CDR2 YYNGEE. Written as DNA, the CDR3 is TGTGCCAGCAGCGTAGAGAGGGGAGCCTACGAGCAGTACTTC. Its protein is CASSVERGAYEQYF.

The J gene is TRBJ2-1, the V gene TRBV29-1, with a weak D call TRBD2 (5 bases). From germline, CDR1 is SQVTM and CDR2 ANQGSEA. This CDR3 has 16 residues. Trimming left V 6 bases short and J 0 bases short, with 18 bases between. CDR3 amino acids: CSVQAEGRTSYNEQFF. The CDR3 region has the DNA TGCAGCGTCCAAGCTGAGGGAAGGACCTCCTACAATGAGCAGTTCTTC.

The chain uses TRBV18 and TRBJ1-5; D gene ambiguous. CDR3 length equals 13 residues. The V end was cut by 2 bases, the J end by 3 bases, with 5 bases between. Germline assignment: CDR1 KGHSH and CDR2 LQKENI. The CDR3 DNA reads as TGTGCCAGCTCACCAGGGGTCAATCAGCCCCAGCATTTT. It codes for CASSPGVNQPQHF.

This rearrangement joins TRBV6-1 to TRBJ1-2; a weak D match, TRBD1 (5 bases). The CDR3 is made up of 13 amino acids. V lost 2 bases, J lost 8 bases, and 12 bases lay in between. Germline V gene lookup returns CDR1 MNHNS and CDR2 SASEGT. This CDR3 is CASSEQPGNGYTF. The CDR3 DNA follows: TGTGCCAGCAGTGAACAGCCAGGGAACGGCTACACCTTC.